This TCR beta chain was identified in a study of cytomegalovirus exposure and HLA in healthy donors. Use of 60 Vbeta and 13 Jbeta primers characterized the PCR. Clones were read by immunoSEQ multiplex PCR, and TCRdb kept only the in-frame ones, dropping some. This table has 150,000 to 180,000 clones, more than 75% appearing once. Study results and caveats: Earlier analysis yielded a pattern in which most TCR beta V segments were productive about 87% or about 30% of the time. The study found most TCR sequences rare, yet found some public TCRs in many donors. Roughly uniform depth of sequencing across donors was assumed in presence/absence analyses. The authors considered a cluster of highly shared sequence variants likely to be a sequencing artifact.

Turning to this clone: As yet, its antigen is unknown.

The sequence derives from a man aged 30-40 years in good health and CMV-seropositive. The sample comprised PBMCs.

CDR3 protein: CASSPLALAGEETQYF. The CDR3 coding sequence is TGTGCCAGCTCACCACTAGCACTAGCGGGAGAGGAGACCCAGTACTTC. This chain joins TRBV18 and TRBJ2-5, with 11 nucleotides matching TRBD2. J lost 5 bases, V lost 1 base, and 6 bases had no gene match. This CDR3 contains 16 residues. Germline V gene lookup returns CDR1 KGHSH and CDR2 LQKENI.